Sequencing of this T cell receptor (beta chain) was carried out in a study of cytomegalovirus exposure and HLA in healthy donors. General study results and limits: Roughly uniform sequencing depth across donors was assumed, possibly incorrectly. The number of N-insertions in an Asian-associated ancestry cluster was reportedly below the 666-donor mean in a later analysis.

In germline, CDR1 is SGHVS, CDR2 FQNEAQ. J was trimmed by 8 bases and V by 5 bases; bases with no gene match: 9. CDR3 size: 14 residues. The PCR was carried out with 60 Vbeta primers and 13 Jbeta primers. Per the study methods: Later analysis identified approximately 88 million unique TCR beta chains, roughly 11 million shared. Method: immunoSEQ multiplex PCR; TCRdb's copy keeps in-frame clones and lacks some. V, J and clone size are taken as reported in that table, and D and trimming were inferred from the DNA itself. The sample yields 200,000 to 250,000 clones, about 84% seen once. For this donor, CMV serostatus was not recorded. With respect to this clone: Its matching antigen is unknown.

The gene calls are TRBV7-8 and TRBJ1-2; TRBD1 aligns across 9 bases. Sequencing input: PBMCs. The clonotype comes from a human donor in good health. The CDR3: CASSPATGGLGYTF. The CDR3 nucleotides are TGTGCCAGCAGCCCAGCGACAGGGGGATTAGGCTACACCTTC. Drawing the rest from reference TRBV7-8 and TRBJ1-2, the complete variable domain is GAGVSQSPRYKVAKRGQDVALRCDPISGHVSLFWYQQALGQGPEFLTYFQNEAQLDKSGLPSDRFFAERPEGSVSTLKIQRTQQEDSAVYLCASSPATGGLGYTFGSGTRLTVV.